This paragraph covers one TCR beta chain sequence. Frequency shows this clonotype is medium-sized (0.01 to 0.1%); no count was noted. The antigen it recognizes is unknown. The data derive from a study of CD8 T cells in cerebrospinal fluid in Alzheimer's disease (dated by TCRdb to the early 2020s). General notes on the study: To assess CSF T cell clonal expansion, the study used two single-cell approaches: plate-based nested PCR sequencing and droplet-based sequencing. In the droplet-based CSF analysis comparing patients with controls, there were about nine healthy controls (10,876 cells) and about nine patients with MCI or Alzheimer's disease (roughly 9,400 cells). A total of 20 to 30 samples were covered by the CSF gene-expression analysis, in which Parkinson's disease patients were included. This study tested whether clonally expanded T cells could be found in cerebrospinal fluid from healthy elderly individuals and from patients with neurodegenerative disease. The paper's findings and limits, for the study overall: In pooled data, a highly expanded clone (at least 3% of TCRs) was found in 1 of 10 healthy subjects versus 4 of 6 Alzheimer's patients. The EBV-specific clones were neither the most highly expanded clones nor enriched among patients. The largest CSF clone made up a higher percentage of TCRs in patients with MCI or Alzheimer's disease than in controls. The overall clonality comparison included only samples with detectable clones (11 healthy, 5 MCI, 5 AD, 6 PD). It was cautioned by the authors that a causal link between EBV and Alzheimer's disease is not established by the detection of EBV-specific TCRs in CSF.

Every participant was in good physical condition and had no acute infectious disease. Neurodegeneration in patients was confirmed with biomarkers including neurofilament, amyloid-beta and tau. Live CSF cells for droplet-based sequencing were sorted with a live/dead marker. CSF was obtained by lumbar puncture, and immune cells were pelleted by centrifugation at 300g. CSF samples were checked for red blood cells, and any sample contaminated with blood was excluded. CSF cells were cryopreserved in freezing medium, frozen overnight at -80 °C, and then stored in liquid nitrogen. CSF samples were stored for less than six months before analysis. The library was generated by 10x single-cell sequencing. Profiling of CSF cells was done with 10X Genomics single-cell V(D)J and 5' gene-expression libraries. An Illumina NextSeq550 was used to sequence the CSF single-cell TCR libraries. The authors' analysis ran thus. V(D)J reads were aligned to the vdj-GRCh38 alts ensemble 2.0.0 reference and processed with the Cell Ranger vdj pipeline. Cell barcodes sharing the same set of productive CDR3 nucleotide sequences were defined as clonotypes. To connect clonality with transcriptional profiles, clonotype information was added to the gene-expression metadata in Seurat v3.0. Any CSF cell with more than 1,800 genes, more than 7,500 UMIs or more than 10% mitochondrial reads was removed. To identify TCRs with known antigen specificity, CDR3-beta sequences were compared against VDJdb. Only TCRs with complete alpha and beta chains were included in the network analysis of clone sharing, which used the R package qgraph. TCRdb reanalyzed the reads, keeping one entry per CDR3 protein sequence and omitting DNA. TCRdb, not the authors, supplied the V and J calls. This specimen's table enumerates about 1,400 distinct CDR3 sequences. Approximately 10% of the sample belongs to the ten largest clones.

CDR1 and CDR2 were assigned from the germline V gene as MDHEN and SYDVKM. The CDR3, from cysteine to phenylalanine, totals 14 residues. No nucleotide data were recorded. This sequence originates from a human donor with mild cognitive impairment. The sequenced material came from cerebrospinal fluid. The chain employs TRBV28 and TRBJ2-3; the D gene TCRdb calls, TRBD2, cannot be checked with no DNA. The CDR3 protein sequence reads: CASSIGGSRDTQYF. The entire variable domain, with the stretches around the CDR3 drawn from the reference TRBV28 and TRBJ2-3 proteins, is DVKVTQSSRYLVKRTGEKVFLECVQDMDHENMFWYRQDPGLGLRLIYFSYDVKMKEKGDIPEGYSVSREKKERFSLILESASTNQTSMYLCASSIGGSRDTQYFGPGTRLTVL.